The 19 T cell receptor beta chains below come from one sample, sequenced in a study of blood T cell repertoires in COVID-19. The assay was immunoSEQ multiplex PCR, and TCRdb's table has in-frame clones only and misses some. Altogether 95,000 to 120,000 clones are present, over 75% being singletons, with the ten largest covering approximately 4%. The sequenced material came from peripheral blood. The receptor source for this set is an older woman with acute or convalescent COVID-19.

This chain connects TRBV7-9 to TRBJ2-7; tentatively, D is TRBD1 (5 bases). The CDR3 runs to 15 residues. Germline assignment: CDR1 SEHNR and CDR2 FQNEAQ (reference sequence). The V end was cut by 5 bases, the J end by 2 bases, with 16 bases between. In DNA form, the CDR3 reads TGTGCCAGCAGCACCCAAGGGGCCGCCACCTACGAGCAGTACTTC. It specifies CASSTQGAATYEQYF.

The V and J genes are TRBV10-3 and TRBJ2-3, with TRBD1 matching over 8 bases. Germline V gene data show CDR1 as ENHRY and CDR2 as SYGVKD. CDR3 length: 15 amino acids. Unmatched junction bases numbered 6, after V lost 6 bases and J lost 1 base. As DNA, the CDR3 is TGTGCCATCAGGCCTCCGGGACAGGGCACAGATACGCAGTATTTT. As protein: CAIRPPGQGTDTQYF.

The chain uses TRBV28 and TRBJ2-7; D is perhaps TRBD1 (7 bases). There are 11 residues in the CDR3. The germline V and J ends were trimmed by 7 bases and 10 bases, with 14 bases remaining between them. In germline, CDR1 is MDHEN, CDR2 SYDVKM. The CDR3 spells CASTSRGAQYF. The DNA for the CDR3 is TGTGCCAGCACTAGCAGGGGGGCCCAGTACTTC.

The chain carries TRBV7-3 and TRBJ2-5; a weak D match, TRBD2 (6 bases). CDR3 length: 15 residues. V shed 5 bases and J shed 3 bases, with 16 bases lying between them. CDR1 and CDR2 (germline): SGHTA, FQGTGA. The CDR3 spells CASSPPGTPEETQYF. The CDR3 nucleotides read TGTGCCAGCAGCCCCCCCGGGACTCCAGAAGAGACCCAGTACTTC.

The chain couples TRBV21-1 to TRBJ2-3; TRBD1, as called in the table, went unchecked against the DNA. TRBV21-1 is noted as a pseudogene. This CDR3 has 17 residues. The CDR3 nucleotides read TGTGCCAGCAGCAAAACGGGGAAGGGACAGGGAGTGGATACGCAGTATTTT. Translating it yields CASSKTGKGQGVDTQYF.

In DNA, the CDR3 is TGTGCCAGCAGACGGACTAGCGGGATCACAGATACGCAGTATTTT. Its protein product is CASRRTSGITDTQYF. This chain links TRBV2 with TRBJ2-3, with 12 bases lining up with TRBD2. This CDR3 has 15 residues. The V gene's germline CDR1 is SNHLY and CDR2 FYNNEI. The V and J ends lost 6 bases and 2 bases, in that order; junction bases with no gene match: 3.

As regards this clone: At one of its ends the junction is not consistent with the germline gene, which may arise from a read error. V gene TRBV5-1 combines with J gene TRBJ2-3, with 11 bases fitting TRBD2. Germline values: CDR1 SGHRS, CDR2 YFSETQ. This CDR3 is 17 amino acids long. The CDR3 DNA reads TGCGCCAGCAGATTGGGGCTAGCGGGGGGACACACAGATACGCAGTATTTT. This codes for CASRLGLAGGHTDTQYF.

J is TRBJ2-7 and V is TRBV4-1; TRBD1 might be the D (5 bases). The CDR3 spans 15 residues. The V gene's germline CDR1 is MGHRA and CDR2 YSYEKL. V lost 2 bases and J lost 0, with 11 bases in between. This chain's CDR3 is CASSQPQENSYEQYF. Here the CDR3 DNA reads TGCGCCAGCAGCCAACCACAGGAGAACTCCTACGAGCAGTACTTC.

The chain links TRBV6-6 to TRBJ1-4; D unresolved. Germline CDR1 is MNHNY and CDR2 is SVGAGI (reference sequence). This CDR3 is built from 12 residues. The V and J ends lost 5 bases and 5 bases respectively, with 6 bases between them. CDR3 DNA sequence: TGTGCCAGCAGTCCCAGAAATGAAAAACTGTTTTTT. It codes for CASSPRNEKLFF.

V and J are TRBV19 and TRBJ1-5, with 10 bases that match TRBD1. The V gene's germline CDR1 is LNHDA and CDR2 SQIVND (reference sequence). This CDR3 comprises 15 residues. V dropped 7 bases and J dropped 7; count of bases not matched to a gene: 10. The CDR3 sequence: CASNSGDRGWQPQHF. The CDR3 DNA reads TGTGCCAGTAATTCGGGGGACAGGGGATGGCAGCCCCAGCATTTT.

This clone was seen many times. The CDR3 coding sequence is TGTGCCAGCAGCTCTCTCTTGGGGCAGTTCTCTGGAAACACCATATATTTT. Translation gives CASSSLLGQFSGNTIYF. The chain carries TRBV11-2 and TRBJ1-3, with D perhaps TRBD1 (5 bases). Germline V lookup: CDR1 SGHAT, CDR2 FQNNGV. The CDR3 is 17 residues long. The germline V and J ends were trimmed by 4 bases and 0 bases, with 16 bases remaining between them.

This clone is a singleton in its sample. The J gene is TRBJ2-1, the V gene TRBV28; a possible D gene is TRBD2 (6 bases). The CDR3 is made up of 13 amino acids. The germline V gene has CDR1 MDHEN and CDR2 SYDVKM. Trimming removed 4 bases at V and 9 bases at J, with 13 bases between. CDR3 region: CASSSIGEAEQFF. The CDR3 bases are TGTGCCAGCAGTTCTATAGGGGAGGCTGAGCAGTTCTTC.

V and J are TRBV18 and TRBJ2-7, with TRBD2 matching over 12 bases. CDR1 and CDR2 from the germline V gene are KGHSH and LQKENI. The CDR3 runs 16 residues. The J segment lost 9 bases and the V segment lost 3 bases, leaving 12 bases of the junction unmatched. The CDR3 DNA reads TGTGCCAGCTCACCGGGACTAGCGGGCTCGGCCGGTGGGCAGTACTTC. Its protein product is CASSPGLAGSAGGQYF.

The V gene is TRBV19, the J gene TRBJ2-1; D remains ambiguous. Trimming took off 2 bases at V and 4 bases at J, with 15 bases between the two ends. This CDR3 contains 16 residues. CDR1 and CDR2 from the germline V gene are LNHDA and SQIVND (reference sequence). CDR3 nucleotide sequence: TGTGCCAGTAGTATATTCGCTGACACAAGGTACAATGAGCAGTTCTTC. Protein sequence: CASSIFADTRYNEQFF.

CDR3 region: CASSEGTGRNYGYTF. In DNA, the CDR3 is TGTGCCAGCAGCGAGGGGACAGGGAGAAACTATGGCTACACCTTC. The rearrangement uses TRBV9 and TRBJ1-2; 9 bases line up with TRBD1. The CDR3 is made up of 15 amino acids. After removal of 3 bases from V and 2 bases from J, the junction contained 5 bases not matched to a gene. CDR1 SGDLS and CDR2 YYNGEE come from the germline V gene.

CDR3 amino acids: CASARGDTEAFF. The CDR3 DNA reads as TGTGCCAGCGCCCGCGGGGACACTGAAGCTTTCTTT. The chain carries TRBV2 and TRBJ1-1; D is undetermined. CDR1 and CDR2 from the germline V gene are SNHLY and FYNNEI. Trimming stripped 8 bases from V and 3 bases from J, with 10 bases between. The CDR3 is 12 residues long.

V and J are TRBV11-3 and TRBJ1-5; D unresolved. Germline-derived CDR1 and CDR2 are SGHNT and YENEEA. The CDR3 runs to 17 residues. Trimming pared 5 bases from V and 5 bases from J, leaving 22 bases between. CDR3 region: CASSITLRFPQYQPQHF. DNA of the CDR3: TGTGCCAGCAGCATAACCCTCAGGTTTCCCCAGTATCAGCCCCAGCATTTT.

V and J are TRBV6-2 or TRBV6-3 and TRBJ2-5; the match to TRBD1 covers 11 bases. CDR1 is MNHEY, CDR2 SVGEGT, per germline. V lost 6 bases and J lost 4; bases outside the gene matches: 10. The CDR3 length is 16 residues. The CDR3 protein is CASSPGQGAVGETQYF. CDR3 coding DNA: TGTGCCAGCAGCCCCGGACAGGGGGCGGTTGGAGAGACCCAGTACTTC.

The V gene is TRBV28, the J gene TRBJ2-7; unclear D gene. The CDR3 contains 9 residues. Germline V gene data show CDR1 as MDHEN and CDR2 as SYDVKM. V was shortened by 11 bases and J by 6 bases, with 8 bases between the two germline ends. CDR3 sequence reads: CAPPLEQYF. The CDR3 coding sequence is TGTGCCCCCCCTCTCGAGCAGTACTTC. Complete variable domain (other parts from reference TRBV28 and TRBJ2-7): DVKVTQSSRYLVKRTGEKVFLECVQDMDHENMFWYRQDPGLGLRLIYFSYDVKMKEKGDIPEGYSVSREKKERFSLILESASTNQTSMYLCAPPLEQYFGPGTRLTVT.